The entry that follows covers one TCR beta chain sequence. The data belong to a study of cytomegalovirus exposure and HLA in healthy donors. The CDR3 runs 13 residues. The germline CDR1 and CDR2 sequences are LGHNA and YNFKEQ. V lost 4 bases to trimming and J lost 14 bases; unmatched junction nucleotides: 7. PCR amplification relied on 60 Vbeta primers (plus 13 Jbeta primers). Sequencing was performed with immunoSEQ multiplex PCR; in TCRdb, only in-frame clones are kept and a portion is missing. The repertoire includes 150,000 to 200,000 clones, roughly 71% of them detected once, and roughly 7.4% sits in the top ten.

This sequence originates from a male donor in good health and CMV-seropositive. J is TRBJ1-6 and V is TRBV4-2; 8 positions match TRBD1. Sequencing used PBMCs. The CDR3 sequence is CASSPLQGGSLHF. CDR3 DNA sequence: TGTGCCAGCAGCCCGTTACAGGGGGGCTCCCTCCACTTT.